This T cell receptor (beta chain) was sequenced for a study of beta chain bispecific antibodies for T cell cancers. Notes on the study in general: The TRBV12-3 share of total TRBV signal fell approximately 99% after anti-TRBV12 rather than anti-CD19 exposure. TRBV-directed bispecific antibodies appeared to leave all non-targeted, unrelated TRBV family members unaffected. The leukemia cells, rather than normal T cells, gave most of the targeted TRBV signal.

TCRdb reprocessed the 5' RACE reads with MiXCR, giving one entry per CDR3 protein. Of tens of thousands of distinct CDR3 sequences in the sample, about 2% were seen once. This clonotype was seen many times. Its target is not known. Germline assignment: CDR1 MNHEY and CDR2 SVGAGI. CDR3 length equals 16 residues. The V gene lost 6 bases and the J gene lost 0 bases, with 17 bases spanning the gap. Expansion lasted approximately 3 days, with either anti-CD3 antibody OKT3 or CD3/CD28 beads. Expanded T cells grew in IL-2 (around 96 IU/ml) plus IL-7 (approximately 5 ng/ml). Sequenced material: healthy donor T cells cultured with leukemia cells, taken from a culture containing a bispecific antibody targeting TCR Vbeta12. This sequence originates from a human donor in good health. Some clones in this sample may be carry-over from other donors' samples. The rearrangement links TRBV6-5 to TRBJ1-1; D is perhaps TRBD1 (5 bases). CDR3 DNA sequence: TGTGCCAGCAGCCGCCCTGGGGGGGGACTGAACACTGAAGCTTTCTTT. This translates into CASSRPGGGLNTEAFF.